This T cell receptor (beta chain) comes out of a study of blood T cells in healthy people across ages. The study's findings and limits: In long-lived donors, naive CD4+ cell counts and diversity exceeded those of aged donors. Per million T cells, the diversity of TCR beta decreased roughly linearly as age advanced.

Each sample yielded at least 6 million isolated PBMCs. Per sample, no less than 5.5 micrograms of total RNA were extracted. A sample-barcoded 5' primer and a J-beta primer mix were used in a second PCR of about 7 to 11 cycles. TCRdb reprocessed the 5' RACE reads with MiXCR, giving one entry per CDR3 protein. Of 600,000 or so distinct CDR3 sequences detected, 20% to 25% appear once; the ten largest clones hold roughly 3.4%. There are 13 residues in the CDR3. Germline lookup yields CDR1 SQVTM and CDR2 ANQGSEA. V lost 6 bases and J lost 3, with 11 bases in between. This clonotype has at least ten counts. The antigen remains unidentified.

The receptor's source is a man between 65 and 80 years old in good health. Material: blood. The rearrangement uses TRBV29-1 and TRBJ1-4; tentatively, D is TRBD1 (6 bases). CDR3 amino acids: CSVLRGSNEKLFF. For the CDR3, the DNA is TGCAGCGTGCTGAGGGGGTCTAATGAAAAACTGTTTTTT.